This TCR beta chain was documented in a study of blood T cell repertoires in COVID-19. J was trimmed by 6 bases and V by 5 bases; bases with no gene match: 8. Germline V gene sequence: CDR1 MDHEN, CDR2 SYDVKM. The CDR3 consists of 15 residues. Method: immunoSEQ multiplex PCR; TCRdb's copy keeps in-frame clones and lacks some. The repertoire holds a few hundred thousand clones, with more than 75% as singletons. The J gene is TRBJ1-4, the V gene TRBV28; TRBD1 agrees at 8 bases. The origin of this receptor is a woman in her fifties or sixties with acute or convalescent COVID-19. The sample comprised peripheral blood. The CDR3 sequence: CASSPRTGFHEKLFF. CDR3 in DNA: TGTGCCAGCAGTCCCCGGACAGGGTTTCATGAAAAACTGTTTTTT.